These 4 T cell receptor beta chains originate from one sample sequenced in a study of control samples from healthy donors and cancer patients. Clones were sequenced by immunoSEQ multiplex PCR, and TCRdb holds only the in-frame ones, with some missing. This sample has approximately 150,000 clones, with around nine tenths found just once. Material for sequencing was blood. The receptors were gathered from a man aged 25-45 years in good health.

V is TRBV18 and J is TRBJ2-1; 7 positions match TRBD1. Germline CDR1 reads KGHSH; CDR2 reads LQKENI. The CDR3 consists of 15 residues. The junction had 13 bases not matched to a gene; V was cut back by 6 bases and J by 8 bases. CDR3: CASSGEGRGSYEQFF. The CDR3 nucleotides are TGTGCCAGCTCCGGAGAGGGCAGGGGGTCGTATGAGCAGTTCTTC.

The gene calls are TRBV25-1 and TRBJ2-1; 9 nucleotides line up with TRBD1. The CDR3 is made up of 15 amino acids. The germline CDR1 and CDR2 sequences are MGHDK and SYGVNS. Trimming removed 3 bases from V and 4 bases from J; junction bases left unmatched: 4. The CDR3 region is CASSEGQGPYNEQFF. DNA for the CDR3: TGTGCCAGCAGTGAGGGACAGGGCCCTTACAATGAGCAGTTCTTC. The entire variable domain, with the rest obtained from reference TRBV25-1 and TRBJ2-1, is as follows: EADIYQTPRYLVIGTGKKITLECSQTMGHDKMYWYQQDPGMELHLIHYSYGVNSTEKGDLSSESTVSRIRTEHFPLTLESARPSHTSQYLCASSEGQGPYNEQFFGPGTRLTVL.

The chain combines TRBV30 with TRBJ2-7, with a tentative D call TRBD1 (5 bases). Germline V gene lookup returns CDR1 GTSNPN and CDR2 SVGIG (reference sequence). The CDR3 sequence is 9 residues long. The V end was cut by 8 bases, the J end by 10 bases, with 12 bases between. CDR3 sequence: CAMDNSQYF. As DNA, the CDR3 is TGTGCCATGGACAACTCCCAGTACTTC.

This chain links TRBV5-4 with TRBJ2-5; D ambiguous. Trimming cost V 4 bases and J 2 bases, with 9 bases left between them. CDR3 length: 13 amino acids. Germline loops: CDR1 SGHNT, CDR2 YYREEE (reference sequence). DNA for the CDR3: TGTGCCAGCAGCCCTCAGCAGCAAGAGACCCAGTACTTC. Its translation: CASSPQQQETQYF. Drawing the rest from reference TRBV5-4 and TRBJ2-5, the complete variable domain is ETGVTQSPTHLIKTRGQQVTLRCSSQSGHNTVSWYQQALGQGPQFIFQYYREEENGRGNFPPRFSGLQFPNYSSELNVNALELDDSALYLCASSPQQQETQYFGPGTRLLVL.